This T cell receptor beta chain was captured by sequencing in a study of molecular identifiers for immune sequencing clone quantification. CDR1 LGHNA and CDR2 YSLEER come from the germline V gene. The CDR3 is made up of 16 amino acids. V lost 0 bases and J lost 9; bases outside the gene matches: 10. Each CDR3 protein gets one entry after TCRdb re-called the PCR reads with MiXCR. The table has 400,000 to 600,000 distinct CDR3 sequences, approximately 25% seen once. The source of this sequence is a human donor in good health. Some libraries in this study had Jurkat cell RNA spiked in. Sequenced material: naive CD8+ T cells from blood, with Jurkat cell RNA spiked in. Described subset: FACS-sorted CD8+CD4-CCR7+CD45RA+ naive T cells. This rearrangement joins TRBV4-3 to TRBJ2-1, with 8 bases aligning to TRBD2. This chain's CDR3 is CASSQDPAGAHSEQFF. Written as DNA, the CDR3 is TGCGCCAGCAGCCAAGATCCAGCGGGAGCTCACAGTGAGCAGTTCTTC.